The clone carrying this TCR beta chain was seen just once. This sequence may be a read error, since a much larger clone differs from it by one base. Authors of the study amplified TCR beta CDR3 regions from RNA transcripts. The study used the HTBI primer set for a first-round RT-PCR of the TCR CDR3. Via MiXCR, TCRdb re-called the multiplex PCR reads, giving one row per CDR3 protein. The table records around 300,000 distinct CDR3 sequences, roughly 13% of them present only once. The data were obtained in a study of T cells in Graves' hyperthyroidism and ophthalmopathy. The V and J ends lost 3 bases and 4 bases respectively, with 9 bases between them. The CDR3 runs to 13 residues.

The chain recombines TRBV12-3 or TRBV12-4 with TRBJ1-1; no reliable D call. Sample: blood. This receptor was identified in a woman aged 40 to 50 with Graves' hyperthyroidism. The CDR3 sequence is CASSFRISTEAFF. The CDR3, as DNA: TGTGCCAGCAGTTTTCGAATCAGCACTGAAGCTTTCTTT.